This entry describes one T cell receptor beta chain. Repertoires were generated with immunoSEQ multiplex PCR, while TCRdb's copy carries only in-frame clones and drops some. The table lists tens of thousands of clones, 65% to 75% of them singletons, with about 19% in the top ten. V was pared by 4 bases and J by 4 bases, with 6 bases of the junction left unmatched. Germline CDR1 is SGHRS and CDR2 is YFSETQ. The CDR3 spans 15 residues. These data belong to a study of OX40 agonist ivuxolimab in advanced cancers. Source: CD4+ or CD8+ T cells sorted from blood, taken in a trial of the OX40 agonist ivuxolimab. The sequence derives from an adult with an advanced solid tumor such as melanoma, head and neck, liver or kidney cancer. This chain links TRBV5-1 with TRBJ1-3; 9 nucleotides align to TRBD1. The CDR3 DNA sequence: TGCGCCAGCAGCAACGACGGACAGGGGGGAAACACCATATATTTT. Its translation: CASSNDGQGGNTIYF.